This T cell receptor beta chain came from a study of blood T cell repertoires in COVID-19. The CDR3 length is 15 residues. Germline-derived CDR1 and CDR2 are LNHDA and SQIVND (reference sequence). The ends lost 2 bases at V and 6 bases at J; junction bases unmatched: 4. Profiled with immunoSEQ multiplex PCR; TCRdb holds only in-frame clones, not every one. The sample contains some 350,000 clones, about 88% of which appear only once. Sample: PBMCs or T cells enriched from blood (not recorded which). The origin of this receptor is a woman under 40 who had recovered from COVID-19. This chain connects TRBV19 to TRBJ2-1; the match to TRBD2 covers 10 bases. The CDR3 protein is CASSILAGDGNEQFF. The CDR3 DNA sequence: TGTGCCAGTAGTATACTAGCGGGAGACGGCAATGAGCAGTTCTTC.